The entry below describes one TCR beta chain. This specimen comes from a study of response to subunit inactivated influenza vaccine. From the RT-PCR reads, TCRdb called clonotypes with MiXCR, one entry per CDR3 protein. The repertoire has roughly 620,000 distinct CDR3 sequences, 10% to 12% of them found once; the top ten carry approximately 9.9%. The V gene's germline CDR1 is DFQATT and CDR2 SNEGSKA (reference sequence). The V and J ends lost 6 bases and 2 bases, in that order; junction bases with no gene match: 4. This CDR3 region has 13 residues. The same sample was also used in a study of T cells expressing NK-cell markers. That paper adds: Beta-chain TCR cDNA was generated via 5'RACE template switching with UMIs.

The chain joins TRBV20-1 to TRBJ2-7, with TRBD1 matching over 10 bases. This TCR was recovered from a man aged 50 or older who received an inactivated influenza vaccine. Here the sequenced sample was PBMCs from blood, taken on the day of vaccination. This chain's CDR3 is CSAADRGAYEQYF. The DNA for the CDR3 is TGCAGTGCAGCGGACAGGGGGGCCTACGAGCAGTACTTC.